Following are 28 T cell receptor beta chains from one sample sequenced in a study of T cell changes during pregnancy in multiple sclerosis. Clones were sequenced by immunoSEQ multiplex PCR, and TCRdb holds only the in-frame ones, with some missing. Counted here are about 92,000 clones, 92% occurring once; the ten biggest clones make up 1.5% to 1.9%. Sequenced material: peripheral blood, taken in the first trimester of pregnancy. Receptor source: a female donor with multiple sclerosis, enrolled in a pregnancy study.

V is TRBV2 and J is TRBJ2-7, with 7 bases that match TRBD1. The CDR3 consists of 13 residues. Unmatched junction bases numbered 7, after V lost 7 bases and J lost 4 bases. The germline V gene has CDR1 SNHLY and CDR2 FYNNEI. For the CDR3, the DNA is TGTGCCAGCACGAAACAGGGGCCATACGAGCAGTACTTC. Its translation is CASTKQGPYEQYF.

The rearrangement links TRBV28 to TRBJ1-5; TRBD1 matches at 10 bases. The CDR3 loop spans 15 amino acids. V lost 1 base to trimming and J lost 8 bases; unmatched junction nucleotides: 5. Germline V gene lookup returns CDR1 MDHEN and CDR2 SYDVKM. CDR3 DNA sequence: TGTGCCAGCAGTTTATCCCGACAGGGGGCGAAGCCCCAGCATTTT. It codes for CASSLSRQGAKPQHF.

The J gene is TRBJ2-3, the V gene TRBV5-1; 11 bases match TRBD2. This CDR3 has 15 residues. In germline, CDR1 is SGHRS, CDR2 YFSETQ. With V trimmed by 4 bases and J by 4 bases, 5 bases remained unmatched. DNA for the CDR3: TGCGCCAGCAGCATTAGCGGGAGGGCCGCAGATACGCAGTATTTT. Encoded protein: CASSISGRAADTQYF.

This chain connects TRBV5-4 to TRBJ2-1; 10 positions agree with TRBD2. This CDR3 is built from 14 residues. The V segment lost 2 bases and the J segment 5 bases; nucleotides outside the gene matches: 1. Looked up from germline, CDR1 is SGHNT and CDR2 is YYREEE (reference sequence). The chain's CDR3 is CASSFLAGDNEQFF. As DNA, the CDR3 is TGTGCCAGCAGCTTCCTAGCGGGAGACAATGAGCAGTTCTTC.

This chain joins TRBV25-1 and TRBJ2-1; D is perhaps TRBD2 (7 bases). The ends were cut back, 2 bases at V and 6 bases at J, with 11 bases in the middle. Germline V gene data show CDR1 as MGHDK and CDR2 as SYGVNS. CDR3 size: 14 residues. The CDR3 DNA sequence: TGTGCCAGCAGTGAAGAGGGAGGGGGCAATGAGCAGTTCTTC. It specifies CASSEEGGGNEQFF.

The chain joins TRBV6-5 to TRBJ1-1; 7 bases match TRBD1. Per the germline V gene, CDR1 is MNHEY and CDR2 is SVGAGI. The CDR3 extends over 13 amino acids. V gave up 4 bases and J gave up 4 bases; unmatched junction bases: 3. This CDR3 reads CASSSSGGTEAFF. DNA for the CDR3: TGTGCCAGCAGTTCCTCAGGGGGCACTGAAGCTTTCTTT.

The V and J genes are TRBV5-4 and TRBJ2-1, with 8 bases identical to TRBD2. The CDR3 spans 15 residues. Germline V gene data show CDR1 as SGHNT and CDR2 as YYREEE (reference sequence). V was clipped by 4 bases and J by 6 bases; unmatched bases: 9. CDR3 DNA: TGTGCCAGCAGCACGGGACTAGGGTGGTCCAATGAGCAGTTCTTC. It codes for CASSTGLGWSNEQFF. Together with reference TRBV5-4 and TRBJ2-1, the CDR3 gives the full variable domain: ETGVTQSPTHLIKTRGQQVTLRCSSQSGHNTVSWYQQALGQGPQFIFQYYREEENGRGNFPPRFSGLQFPNYSSELNVNALELDDSALYLCASSTGLGWSNEQFFGPGTRLTVL.

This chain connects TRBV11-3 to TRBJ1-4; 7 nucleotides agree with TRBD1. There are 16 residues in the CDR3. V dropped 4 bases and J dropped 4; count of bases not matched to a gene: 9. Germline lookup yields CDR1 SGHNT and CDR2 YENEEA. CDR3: CASSSGRGTVNEKLFF. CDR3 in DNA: TGTGCCAGCAGCTCCGGACGGGGGACAGTTAATGAAAAACTGTTTTTT.

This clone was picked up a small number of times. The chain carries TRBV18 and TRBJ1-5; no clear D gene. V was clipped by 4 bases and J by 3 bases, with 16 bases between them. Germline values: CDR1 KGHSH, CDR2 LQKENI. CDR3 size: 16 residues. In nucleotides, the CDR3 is TGTGCCAGCTCACGATACGATGAGGGATTCAATCAGCCCCAGCATTTT. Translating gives CASSRYDEGFNQPQHF.

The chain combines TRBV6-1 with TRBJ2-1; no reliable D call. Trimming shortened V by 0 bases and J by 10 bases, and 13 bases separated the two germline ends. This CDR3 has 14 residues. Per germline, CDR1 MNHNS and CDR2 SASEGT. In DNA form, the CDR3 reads TGTGCCAGCAGTGAAGCGCTTTCCCAGCGCGAGCAGTTCTTC. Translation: CASSEALSQREQFF.

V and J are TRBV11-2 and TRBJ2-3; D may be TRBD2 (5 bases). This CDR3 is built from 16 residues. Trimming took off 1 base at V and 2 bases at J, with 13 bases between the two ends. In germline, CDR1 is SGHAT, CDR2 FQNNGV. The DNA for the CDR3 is TGTGCCAGCAGCTTAGGGGCTAGCTCCTCCACAGATACGCAGTATTTT. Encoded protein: CASSLGASSSTDTQYF.

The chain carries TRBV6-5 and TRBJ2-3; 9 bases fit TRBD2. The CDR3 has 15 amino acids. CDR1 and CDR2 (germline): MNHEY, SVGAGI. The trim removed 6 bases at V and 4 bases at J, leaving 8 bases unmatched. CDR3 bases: TGTGCCAGCAGCCTATCCCTAGCGGGATCAGATACGCAGTATTTT. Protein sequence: CASSLSLAGSDTQYF.

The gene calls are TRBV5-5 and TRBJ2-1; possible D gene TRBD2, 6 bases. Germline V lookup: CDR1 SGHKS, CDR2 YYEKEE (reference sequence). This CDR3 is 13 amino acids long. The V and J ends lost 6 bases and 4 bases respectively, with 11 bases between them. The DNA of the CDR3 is TGTGCCAGCACACGGGAGAGATACAATGAGCAGTTCTTC. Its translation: CASTRERYNEQFF.

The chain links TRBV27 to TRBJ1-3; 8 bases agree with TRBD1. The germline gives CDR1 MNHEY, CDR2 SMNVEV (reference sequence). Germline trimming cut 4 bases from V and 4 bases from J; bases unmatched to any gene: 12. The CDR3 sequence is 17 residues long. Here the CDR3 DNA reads TGTGCCAGCAGTTCCCTCCGACAGGGGCAAATAGGAAACACCATATATTTT. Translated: CASSSLRQGQIGNTIYF.

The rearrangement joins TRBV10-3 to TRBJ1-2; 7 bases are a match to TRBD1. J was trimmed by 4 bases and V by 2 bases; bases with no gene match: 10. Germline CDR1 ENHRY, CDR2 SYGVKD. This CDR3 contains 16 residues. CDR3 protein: CAISEPGQFDTYGYTF. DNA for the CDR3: TGTGCCATCAGTGAGCCGGGACAGTTCGACACCTATGGCTACACCTTC.

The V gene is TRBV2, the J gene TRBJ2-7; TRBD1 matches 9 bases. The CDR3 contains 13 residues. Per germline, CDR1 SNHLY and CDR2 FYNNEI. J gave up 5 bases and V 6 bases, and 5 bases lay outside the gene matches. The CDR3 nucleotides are TGTGCCAGCAGGGGACAGGGAAGGGACGAGCAGTACTTC. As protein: CASRGQGRDEQYF.

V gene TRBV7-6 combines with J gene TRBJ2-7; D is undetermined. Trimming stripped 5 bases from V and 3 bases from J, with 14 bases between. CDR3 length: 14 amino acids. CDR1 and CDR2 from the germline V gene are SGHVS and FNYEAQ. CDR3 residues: CASSGIDSSYEQYF. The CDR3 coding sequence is TGTGCCAGCAGCGGTATTGATAGCAGCTACGAGCAGTACTTC.

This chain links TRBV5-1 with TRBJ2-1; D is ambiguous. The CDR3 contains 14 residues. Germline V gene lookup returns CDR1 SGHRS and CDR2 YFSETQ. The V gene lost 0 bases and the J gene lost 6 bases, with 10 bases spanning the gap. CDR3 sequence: CASSLAGYANEQFF. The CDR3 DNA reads TGCGCCAGCAGCTTGGCGGGTTATGCCAATGAGCAGTTCTTC.

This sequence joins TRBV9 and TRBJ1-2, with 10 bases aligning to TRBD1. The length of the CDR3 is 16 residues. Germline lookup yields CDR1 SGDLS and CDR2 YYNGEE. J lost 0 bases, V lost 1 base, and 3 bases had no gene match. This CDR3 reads CASSVRQGAPNYGYTF. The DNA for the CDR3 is TGTGCCAGCAGCGTAAGACAGGGGGCCCCTAACTATGGCTACACCTTC.

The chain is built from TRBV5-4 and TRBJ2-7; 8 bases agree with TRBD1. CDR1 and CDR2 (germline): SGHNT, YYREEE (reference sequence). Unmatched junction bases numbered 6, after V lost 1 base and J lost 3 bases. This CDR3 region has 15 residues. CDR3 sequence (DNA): TGTGCCAGCAGCTTGAAACAGGGGGGCGGCTACGAGCAGTACTTC. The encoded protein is CASSLKQGGGYEQYF. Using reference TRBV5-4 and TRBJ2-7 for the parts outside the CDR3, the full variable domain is ETGVTQSPTHLIKTRGQQVTLRCSSQSGHNTVSWYQQALGQGPQFIFQYYREEENGRGNFPPRFSGLQFPNYSSELNVNALELDDSALYLCASSLKQGGGYEQYFGPGTRLTVT.

CDR3 bases: TGTGCCAGCAGCCGGGACAGGGGTAATGGCTACACCTTC. Protein sequence: CASSRDRGNGYTF. V gene TRBV27 combines with J gene TRBJ1-2, with 10 bases fitting TRBD1. The V and J ends lost 6 bases and 6 bases, in that order; junction bases with no gene match: 4. Germline V gene lookup returns CDR1 MNHEY and CDR2 SMNVEV (reference sequence). CDR3 length: 13 residues.

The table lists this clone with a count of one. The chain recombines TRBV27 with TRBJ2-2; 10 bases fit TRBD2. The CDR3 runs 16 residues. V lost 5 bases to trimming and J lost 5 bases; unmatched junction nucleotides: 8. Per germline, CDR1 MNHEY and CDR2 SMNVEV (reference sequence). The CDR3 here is CASSPLAGGVTGELFF. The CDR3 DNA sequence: TGTGCCAGCAGTCCGTTAGCGGGAGGAGTGACCGGGGAGCTGTTTTTT.

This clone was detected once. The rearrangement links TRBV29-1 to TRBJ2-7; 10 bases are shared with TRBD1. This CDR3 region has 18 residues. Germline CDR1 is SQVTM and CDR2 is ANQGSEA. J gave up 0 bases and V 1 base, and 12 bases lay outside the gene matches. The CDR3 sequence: CSVEAGQGYERSSYEQYF. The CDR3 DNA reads TGCAGCGTTGAAGCGGGACAGGGGTACGAGCGGAGCTCCTACGAGCAGTACTTC.

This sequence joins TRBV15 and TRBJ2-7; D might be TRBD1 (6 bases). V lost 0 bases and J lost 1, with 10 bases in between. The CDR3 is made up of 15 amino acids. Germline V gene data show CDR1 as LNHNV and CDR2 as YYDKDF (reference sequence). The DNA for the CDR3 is TGTGCCACCAGCAGAGATAGGGACACATCCTACGAGCAGTACTTC. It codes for CATSRDRDTSYEQYF.

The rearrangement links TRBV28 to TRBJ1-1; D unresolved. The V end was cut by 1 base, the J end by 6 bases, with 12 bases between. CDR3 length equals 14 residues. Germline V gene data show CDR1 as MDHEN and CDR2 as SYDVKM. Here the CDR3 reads CASSLSAGGAEAFF. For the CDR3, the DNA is TGTGCCAGCAGTTTATCGGCAGGAGGTGCTGAAGCTTTCTTT.

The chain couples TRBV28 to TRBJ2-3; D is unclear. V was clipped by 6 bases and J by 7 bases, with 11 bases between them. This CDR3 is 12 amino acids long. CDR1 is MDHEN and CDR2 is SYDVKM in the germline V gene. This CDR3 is CASSPQFNTQYF. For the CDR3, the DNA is TGTGCCAGCAGCCCACAATTTAATACGCAGTATTTT. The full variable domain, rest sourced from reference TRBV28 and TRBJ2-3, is DVKVTQSSRYLVKRTGEKVFLECVQDMDHENMFWYRQDPGLGLRLIYFSYDVKMKEKGDIPEGYSVSREKKERFSLILESASTNQTSMYLCASSPQFNTQYFGPGTRLTVL.

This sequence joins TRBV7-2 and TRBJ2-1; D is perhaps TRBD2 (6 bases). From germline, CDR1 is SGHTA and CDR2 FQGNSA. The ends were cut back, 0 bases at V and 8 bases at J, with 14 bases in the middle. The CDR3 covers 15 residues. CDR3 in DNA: TGTGCCAGCAGCTTAGCGCTCACTAGCTTGGATGAGCAGTTCTTC. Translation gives CASSLALTSLDEQFF.

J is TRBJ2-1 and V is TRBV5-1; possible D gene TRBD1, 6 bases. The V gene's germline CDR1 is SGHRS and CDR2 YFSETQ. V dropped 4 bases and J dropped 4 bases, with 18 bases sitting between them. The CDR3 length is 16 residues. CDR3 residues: CASSRQGTEAYNEQFF. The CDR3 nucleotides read TGCGCCAGCAGCCGGCAGGGGACCGAAGCTTACAATGAGCAGTTCTTC.